This T cell receptor beta chain stems from a study of beta chain features in type 1 diabetes. At the level of the study: Sorted cells numbering roughly 98,000,000 were examined across all samples.

Details on this clone: Its antigen is unidentified.

Study results and limitations: More deletions and fewer insertions at VDJ junctions were found in patients with type 1 diabetes. Shortening that was moderate but significant affected the TCRB CDR3s of Type 1 diabetes patients in all four CD4+ subsets.

What was sequenced were expressed TCRB transcripts, since all of the isolated RNA had been reverse transcribed. An average approximately 4 million reads came from naive, central memory and regulatory T cell samples. Sequencing was performed with immunoSEQ multiplex PCR; in TCRdb, only in-frame clones are kept and a portion is missing. Counted here are more than 300,000 clones, approximately 8.2% occurring once; the ten biggest clones make up 0.44%. After removal of 0 bases from V and 1 base from J, the junction contained 8 bases not matched to a gene. Germline-derived CDR1 and CDR2 are SGDLS and YYNGEE. This CDR3 contains 17 residues.

This receptor was taken from a woman between 18 and 29 years old in good health. The sample comprised central memory CD4+ T cells from blood. This chain connects TRBV9 to TRBJ2-5; 8 bases are shared with TRBD1. Here the CDR3 DNA reads TGTGCCAGCAGCGTAGGTCAGCACACAGGGGGCCAAGAGACCCAGTACTTC. It translates to CASSVGQHTGGQETQYF.